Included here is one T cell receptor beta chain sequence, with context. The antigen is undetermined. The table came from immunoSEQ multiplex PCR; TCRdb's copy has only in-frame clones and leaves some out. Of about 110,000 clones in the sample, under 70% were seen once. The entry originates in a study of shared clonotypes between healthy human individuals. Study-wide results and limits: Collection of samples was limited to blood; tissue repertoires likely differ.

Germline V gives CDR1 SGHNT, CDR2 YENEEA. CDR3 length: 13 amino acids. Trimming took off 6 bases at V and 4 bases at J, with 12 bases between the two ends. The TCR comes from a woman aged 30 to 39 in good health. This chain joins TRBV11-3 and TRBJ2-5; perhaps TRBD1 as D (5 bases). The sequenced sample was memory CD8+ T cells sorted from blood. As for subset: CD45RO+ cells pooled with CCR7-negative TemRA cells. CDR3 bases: TGTGCCAGCAGTCCAGCAGGGTTAGAGACCCAGTACTTC. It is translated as CASSPAGLETQYF.